One and the same sample provided the 4 T cell receptor beta chains below, sequenced in a study of blood T cell repertoires in COVID-19. Profiled with immunoSEQ multiplex PCR; TCRdb holds only in-frame clones, not every one. Of some 140,000 clones in the sample, roughly 80% are singletons; the top ten hold over 9%. The source material was PBMCs or T cells enriched from blood (not recorded which). The receptors were sampled from a man between 45 and 60 years old who had recovered from COVID-19.

The chain is built from TRBV7-6 and TRBJ2-3, with 7 bases matching TRBD2. The CDR3 runs to 16 residues. V was clipped by 0 bases and J by 0 bases; unmatched bases: 3. Germline V CDR1 and CDR2: SGHVS, FNYEAQ. The CDR3 DNA reads as TGTGCCAGCAGCTTAGCGGGGCGGGGGAGCACAGATACGCAGTATTTT. It is translated as CASSLAGRGSTDTQYF.

This chain connects TRBV4-3 to TRBJ2-7, with D possibly matching TRBD2 (5 bases). The CDR3 is 15 amino acids. CDR1 is LGHNA, CDR2 YSLEER, per germline. V shed 1 base and J shed 4 bases, with 14 bases lying between them. DNA for the CDR3: TGCGCCAGCAGCCAAGGGGCTAGCAGTCGGTACGAGCAGTACTTC. Protein: CASSQGASSRYEQYF.

The genes are TRBV7-2 and TRBJ2-3, with TRBD2 matching over 11 bases. Germline assignment: CDR1 SGHTA and CDR2 FQGNSA. The CDR3 extends over 15 amino acids. With V trimmed by 1 base and J by 8 bases, 5 bases remained unmatched. The CDR3 reads CASSLELAGEGTQYF. Here the CDR3 DNA reads TGTGCCAGCAGCTTAGAACTAGCGGGGGAGGGTACGCAGTATTTT.

The V and J genes are TRBV6-5 and TRBJ1-6; the D gene is possibly TRBD1 (5 bases). V was trimmed by 8 bases and J by 4 bases, leaving 12 bases between them. CDR3 length: 14 residues. Per the germline V gene, CDR1 is MNHEY and CDR2 is SVGAGI. CDR3 region: CASLGQGYNSPLHF. The CDR3 nucleotides are TGTGCCAGCCTAGGCCAGGGTTATAATTCACCCCTCCACTTT.